This entry features one TCR beta chain sequence. Its antigen remains unknown. This sample was taken from a study of early T cells in non-severe SARS-CoV-2 infection. Study outcomes and limitations: Anti-spike CD8 responses were favored by VDJdb matching, which missed private and CD4 specificities.

After removal of 3 bases from V and 8 bases from J, the junction contained 14 bases not matched to a gene. The CDR3 length is 17 residues. CDR1 is LGHNA and CDR2 is YSLEER in the germline V gene. Each CDR3 protein is one row after TCRdb ran MiXCR on the 5' RACE reads. This sample has approximately 50,000 distinct CDR3 sequences; about 9.3% occur once, and the top ten carry just under 15%. This chain connects TRBV4-3 to TRBJ2-1, with 9 positions matching TRBD2. This TCR derives from an adult who was a healthcare worker with PCR-confirmed SARS-CoV-2 infection or an uninfected control (not recorded which). The sequencing sample was made of whole blood. The DNA for the CDR3 is TGCGCCAGCAGCCAGATACTACTAGCGGGCCCATCCGATGAGCAGTTCTTC. It encodes CASSQILLAGPSDEQFF.